A selection of T cell receptor beta chains follows, all from one sample in a study of vaccination effects on CD4 cells after COVID-19. TCRdb's copy holds only in-frame clones and misses some; the assay was immunoSEQ multiplex PCR. The data show 80,000 to 95,000 clones, 60% to 80% seen once. Antigens for these TCRs are unknown. The source material was CD4+ T cells from PBMCs cultured with HCoV-OC43 spike peptides, sampled after COVID-19 vaccination. The receptor source for this set is a human donor who received a COVID-19 vaccine. The CDR3 runs from the conserved cysteine through the conserved F or W. A D gene is named only where the DNA matches it firmly. The listing skips clone size in some rows; elsewhere it reads once, few, many or a size class.

.	TRBV21-1	.	TRBJ2-3	TGTGCCAGCACCTCGTCCCCGGGAGATACGCAGTATTTT	CASTSSPGDTQYF
TRBD1	TRBV14	.	TRBJ1-4	TGTGCCAGCAGCCCCCCCAGGGGGTTCGCCCGGGGTAATGAAAAACTGTTTTTT	CASSPPRGFARGNEKLFF
TRBD1	TRBV2	.	TRBJ2-2	TGTGCCAGCAGTGAAGCGACAGGGGGCTTGAACACCGGGGAGCTGTTTTTT	CASSEATGGLNTGELFF
.	TRBV2	.	TRBJ2-1	TGTGCCAGCAGGAAACAGGGTTACAATGAGCAGTTCTTC	CASRKQGYNEQFF
.	TRBV5-1	.	TRBJ1-1	TGCGCCAGCACTCGCGCGAAGGGACCCAGAAACACTGAAGCTTTCTTT	CASTRAKGPRNTEAFF
TRBD1	TRBV9	once	TRBJ2-5	TGTGCCAGCAGCGCGGGACAGGGGCTGGGGGAGACCCAGTACTTC	CASSAGQGLGETQYF
.	TRBV19	.	TRBJ1-2	TGTGCCAGTAAAGTGGGGACCCGGATCGGGCGAGGCTACACCTTC	CASKVGTRIGRGYTF
.	TRBV6-5	once	TRBJ2-6	TGTGCCAGCAGTTACACCCTTGCTACTGGGGCCAACGTCCTGACTTTC	CASSYTLATGANVLTF
TRBD1	TRBV19	few	TRBJ1-6	TGTGCCAGTAGCCGCCGGGACAGCCAAACTTCACCCCTCCACTTT	CASSRRDSQTSPLHF
.	TRBV5-1	.	TRBJ2-5	TGCGCCAGCAGCTTAGACAGGATAGAAGAGACCCAGTACTTC	CASSLDRIEETQYF
TRBD2	TRBV9	few	TRBJ2-1	TGTGCCAGCAACCCAGCGGGGGCCTCCTACAATGAGCAGTTCTTC	CASNPAGASYNEQFF
.	TRBV19	.	TRBJ1-1	TGTGCCAGTAGTATAGATCACCGACCCAGCGTCATGAACACTGAAGCTTTCTTT	CASSIDHRPSVMNTEAFF
.	TRBV12-5	.	TRBJ2-4	TGTGCTAGTGGTTCACCCTCAAACATTCAGTACTTC	CASGSPSNIQYF
.	TRBV2	.	TRBJ2-3	TGTGCCAGCAGGGGTTTCACTAGCACAGATACGCAGTATTTT	CASRGFTSTDTQYF
.	TRBV6-2/TRBV6-3	.	TRBJ1-1	TGTGCCAGCAGATACAGAGGAACCATGAACACTGAAGCTTTCTTT	CASRYRGTMNTEAFF
TRBD2	TRBV29-1	few	TRBJ2-3	TGCAGCGTTGACGGGACTAGCGGAAGCACAGATACGCAGTATTTT	CSVDGTSGSTDTQYF
.	TRBV11-2	.	TRBJ2-5	TGTGCCAGCAGCTTAGGAGGCACAAAAGAGACCCAGTACTTC	CASSLGGTKETQYF
.	TRBV6-5	.	TRBJ1-4	TGTGCCATCCGCGACTCTGGGGTTGAAAAACTGTTTTTT	CAIRDSGVEKLFF
.	TRBV4-1	.	TRBJ1-5	TGCGCCAGCAGCCAGTCGACAGCGGAAAAACCCCAGCATTTT	CASSQSTAEKPQHF
TRBD1	TRBV2	.	TRBJ2-4	TGTGCCAGCAGCCGGGACAGGGTCGGGAACATTCAGTACTTC	CASSRDRVGNIQYF
TRBD1	TRBV10-1	.	TRBJ2-3	TGCGCCAGCAGTGAGTCGTCAGGGGGCCGCACAGATACGCAGTATTTT	CASSESSGGRTDTQYF
.	TRBV9	.	TRBJ1-3	TGTGCCAGCAGCTCCTACTCTGGAAACACCATATATTTT	CASSSYSGNTIYF
.	TRBV18	.	TRBJ2-5	TGTGCCAGCCGCCCAGTTGGAGGGCAAGAGACCCAGTACTTC	CASRPVGGQETQYF
.	TRBV3-1/TRBV3-2	.	TRBJ2-5	TGTGCCAGCAGCAGCGCGGGGACGGGGCAAGAGACCCAGTACTTC	CASSSAGTGQETQYF
.	TRBV7-2	.	TRBJ1-1	TGTGCCAGCAGCTGGCGTAGGGCGGGCACTGAAGCTTTCTTT	CASSWRRAGTEAFF